This is a list of T cell receptor beta chains from one sample in a study of CD8 T cells in Susac syndrome. MiXCR, run by TCRdb on the immunoSEQ multiplex PCR reads, gives a single entry per CDR3 protein. The sample records about 150,000 distinct CDR3 sequences, 95% being singletons. The specimen sequenced was CD4+ T cells from PBMCs. These receptors were obtained from a human donor with Susac syndrome. The CDR3 runs from the conserved cysteine through the conserved F or W. The D gene is left open where the match is weak. Size tells how often a clone was seen (once, few, many) or the class of an expanded clone, and some rows leave it out.

v_call	d_call	j_call	clone_size	cdr3_aa	cdr3_nt
TRBV12-3/TRBV12-4	TRBD1	TRBJ2-2	-	CASSPSGQSNTGELFF	TGTGCCAGCAGTCCTTCGGGACAGTCGAACACCGGGGAGCTGTTTTTT
TRBV25-1	-	TRBJ2-7	-	CASSARTDEQYF	TGTGCCAGCAGTGCCCGGACAGACGAGCAGTACTTC
TRBV12-3/TRBV12-4	-	TRBJ2-6	-	CASNYGRRSSGANVLTF	TGTGCCAGCAACTACGGGCGGAGGTCTAGTGGGGCCAACGTCCTGACTTTC
TRBV9	-	TRBJ1-5	-	CASSVEGFQPQHF	TGTGCCAGCAGCGTAGAAGGGTTTCAGCCCCAGCATTTT
TRBV5-4	-	TRBJ2-1	-	CASSLGFDDEQFF	TGTGCCAGCAGCTTGGGTTTCGACGATGAGCAGTTCTTC
TRBV18	-	TRBJ2-5	-	CASSSLGLEETQYF	TGTGCCAGCTCAAGCCTGGGACTCGAAGAGACCCAGTACTTC
TRBV7-2	TRBD1	TRBJ2-1	-	CASSLQGAEQFF	TGTGCCAGCAGCTTGCAGGGGGCTGAGCAGTTCTTC
TRBV27	-	TRBJ1-1	-	CASSFSFETEAFF	TGTGCCAGCAGTTTCTCGTTTGAAACTGAAGCTTTCTTT
TRBV14	-	TRBJ2-7	-	CASSQGQEQYF	TGTGCCAGCAGCCAAGGTCAAGAGCAGTACTTC
TRBV3-1	-	TRBJ2-1	-	CASSQDAQSVSYNEQFF	TGTGCCAGCAGCCAGGATGCACAGAGTGTCTCCTACAATGAGCAGTTCTTC
TRBV6-2/TRBV6-3	TRBD2	TRBJ2-5	-	CASRPARGMQIETQYF	TGTGCCAGCAGACCCGCGCGGGGGATGCAGATTGAGACCCAGTACTTC
TRBV29-1	TRBD1	TRBJ1-2	-	CSVVQGANYGYTF	TGCAGCGTTGTTCAGGGGGCTAACTATGGCTACACCTTC
TRBV15	-	TRBJ1-4	-	CATSRENEKLFF	TGTGCCACCAGCAGAGAGAATGAAAAACTGTTTTTT
TRBV6-5	TRBD1	TRBJ2-6	-	CASSYAGQGAAGANVLTF	TGTGCCAGCAGTTACGCGGGACAGGGGGCAGCTGGGGCCAACGTCCTGACTTTC
TRBV3-1	-	TRBJ1-5	-	CASSQDNTGQPQHF	TGTGCCAGCAGCCAAGACAATACAGGTCAGCCCCAGCATTTT
TRBV18	-	TRBJ2-5	-	CASSKGSSETQYF	TGTGCCAGCTCAAAGGGATCGTCGGAGACCCAGTACTTC
TRBV2	-	TRBJ2-1	-	CASSEKQVINEQFF	TGTGCCAGCAGTGAAAAGCAGGTTATCAATGAGCAGTTCTTC
TRBV10-3	-	TRBJ2-5	once	CAISPGAQETQYF	TGTGCCATCAGTCCGGGAGCACAAGAGACCCAGTACTTC
TRBV7-9	-	TRBJ1-1	-	CASSQQGLNTEAFF	TGTGCCAGCAGCCAACAGGGTCTGAACACTGAAGCTTTCTTT
TRBV5-8	-	TRBJ2-7	-	CASSLRGAFYEQYF	TGTGCCAGCAGCTTGCGCGGGGCGTTCTACGAGCAGTACTTC
TRBV29-1	-	TRBJ2-5	-	CSVKTYQETQYF	TGCAGCGTCAAAACGTATCAAGAGACCCAGTACTTC
TRBV29-1	-	TRBJ2-7	-	CSITRPDSTYEQYF	TGCAGCATAACGAGGCCCGACAGTACCTACGAGCAGTACTTC
TRBV3-1	TRBD2	TRBJ2-1	-	CASSQGAGGPNEQFF	TGTGCCAGCAGCCAAGGAGCGGGGGGGCCCAATGAGCAGTTCTTC
TRBV20-1	TRBD2	TRBJ2-1	-	CRGAETSGRGEQFF	TGCAGGGGGGCGGAGACTAGCGGCCGCGGTGAGCAGTTCTTC
TRBV2	-	TRBJ1-2	-	CASSENSVGLGYTF	TGTGCCAGCAGTGAAAATTCCGTAGGGCTTGGCTACACCTTC
TRBV21-1	-	TRBJ2-2	-	CASPLITGELFF	TGTGCCAGCCCCTTGATCACCGGGGAGCTGTTTTTT
TRBV29-1	-	TRBJ2-3	-	CSVDPDTSTDTQYF	TGCAGCGTTGATCCCGACACGAGCACAGATACGCAGTATTTT
TRBV10-2	TRBD1	TRBJ1-2	-	CASRQGVGGYTF	TGCGCCAGTCGACAGGGGGTGGGGGGCTACACCTTC
TRBV7-9	-	TRBJ1-4	-	CASSLEASSNEKLFF	TGTGCCAGCAGCTTAGAGGCCAGTTCCAATGAAAAACTGTTTTTT
TRBV20-1	-	TRBJ2-7	-	CSAHGGRNYEQYF	TGCAGTGCCCACGGGGGCCGTAACTACGAGCAGTACTTC
TRBV7-9	-	TRBJ2-7	once	CASSPAGKRYEQYF	TGTGCCAGCAGCCCCGCGGGGAAGCGCTACGAGCAGTACTTC
TRBV4-2	TRBD1	TRBJ1-2	-	CASSQKGQGGGYTF	TGTGCCAGCAGCCAGAAGGGACAGGGCGGTGGCTACACCTTC
TRBV20-1	-	TRBJ2-2	-	CSARDQRGAGELFF	TGCAGTGCTAGAGATCAGAGAGGGGCCGGGGAGCTGTTTTTT
TRBV19	-	TRBJ1-6	-	CASRPNGALNSPLHF	TGTGCCAGTAGGCCCAATGGGGCGCTGAATTCACCCCTCCACTTT
TRBV12-3/TRBV12-4	TRBD2	TRBJ2-1	-	CASRLLAGPYNEQFF	TGTGCCAGCAGACTACTAGCGGGGCCCTACAATGAGCAGTTCTTC
TRBV2	-	TRBJ1-6	-	CASSEGQARNSPLHF	TGTGCCAGCAGTGAAGGTCAGGCTCGCAATTCACCCCTCCACTTT
TRBV12-3/TRBV12-4	-	TRBJ1-2	-	CASSLSGNYGYTF	TGTGCCAGCAGTTTATCAGGCAACTATGGCTACACCTTC
TRBV9	TRBD2	TRBJ2-1	-	CASSPGLAGGPGYEQFF	TGTGCCAGCAGCCCTGGCCTAGCGGGGGGCCCAGGGTATGAGCAGTTCTTC
TRBV20-1	TRBD2	TRBJ2-2	-	CSASGGAATGELFF	TGCAGTGCTAGCGGGGGGGCGGCGACCGGGGAGCTGTTTTTT
TRBV12-3/TRBV12-4	-	TRBJ1-6	-	CASTYLTGPPNSPLHF	TGTGCCAGCACCTACTTGACAGGTCCGCCGAACTCACCCCTCCACTTT
TRBV7-9	TRBD1	TRBJ1-2	-	CASSRQGGSTNYGYTF	TGTGCCAGCAGCCGACAGGGAGGGAGCACTAACTATGGCTACACCTTC
TRBV12-3/TRBV12-4	-	TRBJ2-3	-	CASRASLDTQYF	TGTGCCAGCAGAGCGTCCCTGGATACGCAGTATTTT
TRBV7-3	-	TRBJ2-3	-	CASSPTSTSPSHTQYF	TGTGCCAGCAGCCCAACGAGCACTAGTCCCTCCCATACGCAGTATTTT
TRBV29-1	TRBD2	TRBJ2-5	-	CSVASGGGETQYF	TGCAGCGTTGCCAGCGGGGGGGGCGAGACCCAGTACTTC
TRBV5-6	TRBD1	TRBJ1-2	-	CASSGLTGGIVYGYTF	TGTGCCAGCAGCGGACTAACAGGGGGCATCGTCTATGGCTACACCTTC
TRBV7-9	-	TRBJ1-6	-	CASSPHFDSPLHF	TGTGCCAGCAGCCCGCACTTCGATTCACCCCTCCACTTT
TRBV6-5	TRBD1	TRBJ2-5	-	CASSYSAGQGYETQYF	TGTGCCAGCAGTTACTCGGCGGGACAGGGATATGAGACCCAGTACTTC
TRBV11-3	-	TRBJ2-5	-	CASSCTGGEETQYF	TGTGCCAGCAGCTGCACCGGAGGGGAAGAGACCCAGTACTTC
TRBV9	TRBD1	TRBJ1-1	-	CASSPRDSNTEAFF	TGTGCCAGCAGCCCGAGGGACAGCAACACTGAAGCTTTCTTT
TRBV9	-	TRBJ2-1	-	CASSVEGTGSNEQFF	TGTGCCAGCAGCGTAGAGGGAACGGGGTCGAATGAGCAGTTCTTC
TRBV7-9	-	TRBJ2-3	-	CASGNTDTQYF	TGTGCCAGCGGGAACACAGATACGCAGTATTTT
TRBV5-4	-	TRBJ2-5	-	CASSFGDRQETQYF	TGTGCCAGCAGCTTTGGGGACCGTCAAGAGACCCAGTACTTC
TRBV20-1	-	TRBJ2-7	-	CSASHVGYEQYF	TGCAGTGCTAGTCACGTGGGTTACGAGCAGTACTTC
TRBV5-4	-	TRBJ2-7	few	CASRGSSYEQYF	TGTGCCAGCAGGGGTTCGTCCTACGAGCAGTACTTC
TRBV4-3	-	TRBJ2-5	-	CASSHDRRGSYQETQYF	TGCGCCAGCAGCCATGACAGGCGGGGCTCATATCAAGAGACCCAGTACTTC
TRBV7-9	TRBD1	TRBJ2-3	-	CASSRPGTGKGGTDTQYF	TGTGCCAGCAGCCGCCCCGGGACAGGGAAGGGGGGCACAGATACGCAGTATTTT
TRBV20-1	-	TRBJ2-1	-	CSARDLWNEQFF	TGCAGTGCTAGAGATTTGTGGAATGAGCAGTTCTTC
TRBV6-5	-	TRBJ2-2	-	CASTVDRPNTGELFF	TGTGCCAGCACCGTAGACAGGCCGAACACCGGGGAGCTGTTTTTT
TRBV29-1	TRBD1	TRBJ2-7	-	CSVGGQGSSYEQYF	TGCAGCGTTGGCGGACAGGGGAGCTCCTACGAGCAGTACTTC